These 22 T cell receptor beta chains came from one sample sequenced in a study of IL-17A CD8 T cells in psoriatic arthritis synovium. Magnetically isolated CD3+ T cells were stimulated roughly 1.4 hours with PMA and ionomycin. The synovial fluid came from psoriatic arthritis joints with active inflammation. The table came from immunoSEQ multiplex PCR; TCRdb's copy has only in-frame clones and leaves some out. The table has just under 550 clones, approximately 70% seen once. Sequenced material: IL-17A+ (IFN-gamma+/-) memory CD8+ T cells from synovial fluid. Sample subset: IL-17A+IFNgamma+/- memory CD8+ (Tc17) cells. Receptors were obtained from a human donor with psoriatic arthritis.

This chain links TRBV13 with TRBJ1-1; 7 nucleotides agree with TRBD1. The CDR3 extends over 18 amino acids. Germline assignment: CDR1 PRHDT and CDR2 FYEKMQ (reference sequence). With 4 bases clipped from V and 0 bases from J, the junction kept 14 bases outside the gene matches. The CDR3 DNA reads as TGTGCCAGCAGCTCCCCCGGGGGAGGGGGCGGGATGAACACTGAAGCTTTCTTT. This codes for CASSSPGGGGGMNTEAFF.

J is TRBJ1-2 and V is TRBV9; D ambiguous. Per the germline V gene, CDR1 is SGDLS and CDR2 is YYNGEE. The V gene lost 3 bases and the J gene lost 6 bases, with 18 bases spanning the gap. CDR3 length: 15 residues. Here the CDR3 reads CASSDQDIVLHGYTF. For the CDR3, the DNA is TGTGCCAGCAGCGACCAGGATATTGTCCTTCATGGCTACACCTTC.

This chain connects TRBV13 to TRBJ1-4; weak D call: TRBD1 (5 bases). Trimming removed 4 bases from V and 5 bases from J, with 17 bases in between. Per the germline V gene, CDR1 is PRHDT and CDR2 is FYEKMQ (reference sequence). The CDR3 has 16 residues. The CDR3 nucleotides are TGTGCCAGCAGCTCCCTGGCCGGGACGGGAAATGAAAAACTGTTTTTT. Translation gives CASSSLAGTGNEKLFF.

This clone has more than one count but fewer than ten. The chain is built from TRBV7-8 and TRBJ1-1; D remains unclear. CDR1 is SGHVS and CDR2 is FQNEAQ in the germline V gene. The CDR3 runs 14 residues. Trimming took off 1 base at V and 0 bases at J, with 6 bases between the two ends. In DNA, the CDR3 is TGTGCCAGCAGCTTAGGGGCAGTGAACACTGAAGCTTTCTTT. It codes for CASSLGAVNTEAFF.

This clone was seen only a few times. The rearrangement joins TRBV2 to TRBJ2-7; a weak D match, TRBD2 (5 bases). CDR3 length: 15 residues. Deletions cut 5 bases from V and 0 bases from J, with 14 bases between. Germline V CDR1 and CDR2: SNHLY, FYNNEI. The CDR3 region is CASSHPLAYSYEQYF. The CDR3 region has the DNA TGTGCCAGCAGTCACCCTTTAGCGTACTCCTACGAGCAGTACTTC.

CDR3 sequence reads: CASSSGLLDDGYTF. CDR3 sequence (DNA): TGTGCCAGCAGCTCGGGGCTGCTAGATGATGGCTACACCTTC. The V gene is TRBV5-4, the J gene TRBJ1-2; D possibly corresponds to TRBD1 (5 bases). Germline CDR1 is SGHNT and CDR2 is YYREEE (reference sequence). Trimming pared 3 bases from V and 6 bases from J, leaving 15 bases between. The CDR3 length is 14 residues. The full variable domain, in which reference TRBV5-4 and TRBJ1-2 provide the parts outside the CDR3, is ETGVTQSPTHLIKTRGQQVTLRCSSQSGHNTVSWYQQALGQGPQFIFQYYREEENGRGNFPPRFSGLQFPNYSSELNVNALELDDSALYLCASSSGLLDDGYTFGSGTRLTVV.

By share, this clone counts as hyperexpanded. CDR3: CASSLARADTQYF. In nucleotides, the CDR3 is TGTGCCAGCAGCTTGGCCAGGGCAGATACGCAGTATTTT. This chain joins TRBV5-4 and TRBJ2-3, with a possible D match to TRBD1 (5 bases). Per the germline V gene, CDR1 is SGHNT and CDR2 is YYREEE (reference sequence). The CDR3 loop spans 13 amino acids. The V gene lost 0 bases and the J gene lost 4 bases, with 6 bases spanning the gap.

The chain uses TRBV2 and TRBJ1-4; D possibly corresponds to TRBD1 (6 bases). Germline V gene sequence: CDR1 SNHLY, CDR2 FYNNEI. Trimming took off 3 bases at V and 13 bases at J, with 18 bases between the two ends. This CDR3 has 14 amino acids. The CDR3 nucleotides read TGTGCCAGCAGTGATGTCTTAAAGGGGGTAAGACTGTTTTTT. Amino acid sequence: CASSDVLKGVRLFF.

This chain links TRBV4-2 with TRBJ2-6; a weak D match, TRBD1 (6 bases). Trimming shortened V by 0 bases and J by 0 bases, and 6 bases separated the two germline ends. CDR3 length equals 16 residues. Germline CDR1 and CDR2: LGHNA and YNFKEQ. The CDR3 bases are TGTGCCAGCAGCCAAGAAGGGGGCTCTGGGGCCAACGTCCTGACTTTC. Protein product: CASSQEGGSGANVLTF.

This clone was detected a few times. This chain uses TRBV7-6 with TRBJ2-2; no firm D call. The CDR3 is 13 amino acids. CDR1 and CDR2 from the germline V gene are SGHVS and FNYEAQ. The germline V and J ends were trimmed by 4 bases and 4 bases, with 7 bases remaining between them. The chain's CDR3 is CASSYKFTGELFF. The CDR3 nucleotides read TGTGCCAGCAGCTACAAGTTCACCGGGGAGCTGTTTTTT.

The rearrangement joins TRBV7-9 to TRBJ1-1; 9 positions match TRBD1. Per germline, CDR1 SEHNR and CDR2 FQNEAQ (reference sequence). V was pared by 11 bases and J by 5 bases, with 12 bases of the junction left unmatched. CDR3 size: 14 residues. The DNA of the CDR3 is TGTGCCGGGGGATTACAGGGGGCGCGGACTGAAGCTTTCTTT. Translation gives CAGGLQGARTEAFF.

The chain uses TRBV6-1 and TRBJ1-4; D uncertain. The V and J ends lost 8 bases and 10 bases respectively, with 11 bases between them. This CDR3 has 11 amino acids. Germline lookup yields CDR1 MNHNS and CDR2 SASEGT. In nucleotides, the CDR3 is TGTGCCAGCCGCGGGTTCGGAAAACTGTTTTTT. It codes for CASRGFGKLFF.

The J gene is TRBJ1-4, the V gene TRBV6-1; 8 nucleotides align to TRBD1. Looked up from germline, CDR1 is MNHNS and CDR2 is SASEGT. The CDR3 is 15 amino acids. Germline trimming cut 1 base from V and 8 bases from J; bases unmatched to any gene: 6. CDR3 DNA sequence: TGTGCCAGCAGTGAAGATACAGGGGGATACGAAAAACTGTTTTTT. It encodes CASSEDTGGYEKLFF.

The chain links TRBV7-3 to TRBJ2-3, with D perhaps TRBD1 or TRBD2 (5 bases each). Germline V gene lookup returns CDR1 SGHTA and CDR2 FQGTGA. The V end was cut by 2 bases, the J end by 2 bases, with 11 bases between. The CDR3 consists of 15 residues. DNA of the CDR3: TGTGCCAGCAGCTTAGCTGGGGGATTCACAGATACGCAGTATTTT. This codes for CASSLAGGFTDTQYF.

The chain is built from TRBV5-3 and TRBJ1-1, with 10 bases aligning to TRBD1. TRBV5-3 is classed as an ORF, of uncertain function. There are 15 residues in the CDR3. J was trimmed by 4 bases and V by 4 bases; bases with no gene match: 7. CDR3 DNA sequence: TGTGCCAGAAGCAGAGAGGGACAGGGGACCACTGAAGCTTTCTTT. Translated, it gives CARSREGQGTTEAFF.

This chain links TRBV7-6 with TRBJ1-1; D gene uncertain. The CDR3 extends over 15 amino acids. The germline gives CDR1 SGHVS, CDR2 FNYEAQ. Between the trimmed V and J ends, which lost 5 bases and 0 bases, there was a span of 13 bases. The CDR3 DNA reads as TGTGCCAGCAGCGTACAAGGCATTATGAACACTGAAGCTTTCTTT. The encoded protein is CASSVQGIMNTEAFF.

The V and J genes are TRBV4-2 and TRBJ2-7; D possibly corresponds to TRBD2 (6 bases). V gave up 1 base and J gave up 0 bases, with 10 bases separating them. The CDR3 loop spans 15 amino acids. Germline V gives CDR1 LGHNA, CDR2 YNFKEQ. The CDR3 reads CASSQGLALSYEQYF. For the CDR3, the DNA is TGTGCCAGCAGCCAAGGGCTAGCGCTCTCCTACGAGCAGTACTTC.

V usage is TRBV7-2 and J usage is TRBJ2-6; D gene unclear. The V gene's germline CDR1 is SGHTA and CDR2 FQGNSA. Trimming removed 4 bases at V and 1 base at J, with 2 bases between. The CDR3 runs to 13 residues. This CDR3 is CASSWSGANVLTF. CDR3 coding DNA: TGTGCCAGCAGCTGGTCTGGGGCCAACGTCCTGACTTTC.

This chain uses TRBV5-4 with TRBJ1-2, with 8 bases lining up with TRBD1. The CDR3 length is 14 residues. Germline V gene sequence: CDR1 SGHNT, CDR2 YYREEE (reference sequence). Losses at the gene ends were 0 bases for V and 5 bases for J; bases not matched to a gene: 3. The CDR3 nucleotides read TGTGCCAGCAGCTTGGACAGGGGGTGGTATGGCTACACCTTC. Its protein is CASSLDRGWYGYTF.

The V call is TRBV2, the J call TRBJ2-5, with 7 bases fitting TRBD2. The trim removed 3 bases at V and 3 bases at J, leaving 1 base unmatched. The CDR3 is 13 amino acids. The germline gives CDR1 SNHLY, CDR2 FYNNEI. As DNA, the CDR3 is TGTGCCAGCAGTGACAGCGGGGAAGAGACCCAGTACTTC. Translated, it gives CASSDSGEETQYF.

Regarding this clone: The sample contains more than one DNA sequence encoding this CDR3. The V call is TRBV27, the J call TRBJ2-7, with 7 bases matching TRBD2. Trimming at V came to 3 bases and at J to 2 bases, leaving 4 bases not matched to a gene. This CDR3 comprises 14 residues. Germline V lookup: CDR1 MNHEY, CDR2 SMNVEV (reference sequence). As DNA, the CDR3 is TGTGCCAGCAGTTTGGGAGGGTTCACCTACGAGCAGTACTTC. This translates into CASSLGGFTYEQYF.

V gene TRBV6-5 combines with J gene TRBJ2-2; tentatively, D is TRBD2 (6 bases). V was pared by 10 bases and J by 3 bases, with 18 bases between. The V gene's germline CDR1 is MNHEY and CDR2 SVGAGI. This CDR3 region has 15 residues. CDR3 sequence reads: CATYDSGYYTGELFF. The CDR3, as DNA: TGTGCCACCTACGATAGCGGCTATTACACCGGGGAGCTGTTTTTT.